This is a list of T cell receptor beta chains from one sample in a study of cytomegalovirus exposure and HLA in healthy donors. Repertoires were generated with immunoSEQ multiplex PCR, while TCRdb's copy carries only in-frame clones and drops some. The listing contains about 200,000 clones. Sequences were obtained from PBMCs. These receptors were collected from a boy between 5 and 17 years old in good health and CMV-seronegative. CDR3s include the opening cysteine and the closing phenylalanine or tryptophan. A D gene is named only where the DNA matches it firmly.

D | J | V | length | CDR3 | DNA
NA | TRBJ1-1 | TRBV19 | 15 | CASRSTGTLNTEAFF | TGTGCCAGTAGGAGCACCGGGACATTGAACACTGAAGCTTTCTTT
NA | TRBJ1-1 | TRBV5-1 | 12 | CASSFNRVAAFF | TGCGCCAGCAGCTTTAACAGGGTGGCGGCTTTCTTT
TRBD1 | TRBJ2-7 | TRBV6-5 | 12 | CATGQGAYEQYF | TGTGCCACCGGACAGGGCGCCTACGAGCAGTACTTC
TRBD1 | TRBJ1-1 | TRBV30 | 14 | CAWSVHRGNTEAFF | TGTGCCTGGAGTGTACACAGGGGGAACACTGAAGCTTTCTTT
TRBD1 | TRBJ2-5 | TRBV7-3 | 15 | CASSSTGTRGETQYF | TGTGCCAGCAGCTCGACAGGGACCCGAGGAGAGACCCAGTACTTC
NA | TRBJ1-6 | TRBV14 | 15 | CASSQADRTNSPLHF | TGTGCCAGCAGCCAAGCGGACAGAACGAATTCACCCCTCCACTTT
TRBD1 | TRBJ1-5 | TRBV4-3 | 15 | CASSQGTGSEQPQHF | TGCGCCAGCAGCCAGGGGACAGGGAGCGAGCAGCCCCAGCATTTT
TRBD1 | TRBJ2-1 | TRBV9 | 15 | CASSAGQGSYNEQFF | TGTGCCAGCAGCGCGGGACAGGGTTCCTACAATGAGCAGTTCTTC
NA | TRBJ2-3 | TRBV6-1 | 14 | CASSGGGPTDTQYF | TGTGCCAGCAGTGGAGGGGGTCCCACAGATACGCAGTATTTT
TRBD2 | TRBJ2-3 | TRBV5-4 | 15 | CASNPRGGGADTQYF | TGTGCCAGCAACCCTAGGGGCGGGGGGGCAGATACGCAGTATTTT
TRBD1 | TRBJ2-7 | TRBV19 | 15 | CASSMGTGGIYEQYF | TGTGCCAGTAGTATGGGGACAGGGGGCATCTACGAGCAGTACTTC
NA | TRBJ1-1 | TRBV7-2 | 14 | CASSLQRLNTEAFF | TGTGCCAGCAGCTTACAGAGGTTAAACACTGAAGCTTTCTTT
TRBD1 | TRBJ1-5 | TRBV19 | 14 | CASSTGFSNQPQHF | TGTGCCAGTTCGACAGGGTTTAGCAATCAGCCCCAGCATTTT
NA | TRBJ1-4 | TRBV11-2 | 16 | CASSSRTFSTNEKLFF | TGTGCCAGCAGTTCTAGGACATTCTCCACTAATGAAAAACTGTTTTTT
NA | TRBJ2-7 | TRBV5-1 | 11 | CASSLGQEQYF | TGCGCCAGCAGCTTGGGACAGGAGCAGTACTTC
TRBD1 | TRBJ2-2 | TRBV30 | 17 | CAWSGQVPGQGTGELFF | TGTGCCTGGAGTGGTCAGGTCCCCGGACAGGGGACCGGGGAGCTGTTTTTT
NA | TRBJ1-3 | TRBV27 | 15 | CASSLGPGGGNTIYF | TGTGCCAGCAGTTTGGGGCCCGGGGGTGGAAACACCATATATTTT
TRBD1 | TRBJ1-2 | TRBV12-5 | 18 | CASGPGQGHFTYFNGYTF | TGTGCTAGTGGACCGGGACAGGGCCATTTTACGTATTTTAATGGCTACACCTTC
TRBD1 | TRBJ1-5 | TRBV30 | 14 | CAWGEGTGMQPQHF | TGTGCCTGGGGAGAGGGGACAGGGATGCAGCCCCAGCATTTT
NA | TRBJ1-3 | TRBV7-8 | 15 | CASSLASRLANTIYF | TGTGCCAGCAGCTTAGCTTCTAGACTGGCCAACACCATATATTTT
TRBD1 | TRBJ1-3 | TRBV15 | 15 | CATSRTRTGGGTIYF | TGTGCCACCAGCAGAACCCGGACAGGCGGAGGCACCATATATTTT
NA | TRBJ1-2 | TRBV5-1 | 12 | CASSFRGNGYTF | TGCGCCAGCAGCTTTAGGGGTAATGGCTACACCTTC
NA | TRBJ1-1 | TRBV5-4 | 13 | CASSSGEGNEAFF | TGTGCCAGCAGCTCCGGGGAAGGTAATGAAGCTTTCTTT
NA | TRBJ1-2 | TRBV11-2 | 16 | CASSLGSGLVDYGYTF | TGTGCCAGCAGCTTAGGGTCCGGGTTGGTTGACTATGGCTACACCTTC
TRBD1 | TRBJ1-2 | TRBV5-1 | 17 | CASSLWYRTGAMEGYTF | TGCGCCAGCAGCTTATGGTACCGGACAGGGGCGATGGAAGGCTACACCTTC
NA | TRBJ1-4 | TRBV30 | 13 | CAWNINRGEKLFF | TGTGCCTGGAATATTAACCGGGGGGAAAAACTGTTTTTT
TRBD1 | TRBJ1-2 | TRBV4-2 | 14 | CASSLTTGGGNYTF | TGTGCCAGCAGCTTGACGACAGGGGGCGGAAACTACACCTTC
TRBD1 | TRBJ2-5 | TRBV13 | 16 | CASSLEGGQGSGEQYF | TGTGCCAGCAGCTTAGAGGGGGGACAGGGCTCGGGGGAGCAGTACTTC
NA | TRBJ1-5 | TRBV28 | 17 | CATLAPHPGFFNQPQHF | TGTGCCACCTTAGCCCCCCACCCGGGGTTCTTCAATCAGCCCCAGCATTTT
NA | TRBJ2-1 | TRBV5-1 | 11 | CASSSGVPQFF | TGCGCCAGCAGCTCTGGAGTACCGCAGTTCTTC
NA | TRBJ2-7 | TRBV10-3 | 12 | CAISEEIYEQYF | TGTGCCATCAGTGAGGAGATCTACGAGCAGTACTTC
TRBD1 | TRBJ2-2 | TRBV4-1 | 16 | CASKDKTGIYTGELFF | TGCGCCAGCAAAGATAAGACAGGGATTTACACCGGGGAGCTGTTTTTT
TRBD1 | TRBJ2-5 | TRBV27 | 15 | CASSSAGQAKETQYF | TGTGCCAGCAGTTCCGCCGGACAGGCAAAAGAGACCCAGTACTTC
TRBD2 | TRBJ2-1 | TRBV5-1 | 14 | CASSTGLGGNEQFF | TGCGCCAGCAGCACGGGACTAGGTGGAAATGAGCAGTTCTTC
NA | TRBJ1-1 | TRBV5-4 | 13 | CASSWRGGFEAFF | TGTGCCAGCAGCTGGCGGGGGGGATTTGAAGCTTTCTTT
TRBD1 | TRBJ2-1 | TRBV11-1 | 15 | CASSSGQGAVDEQFF | TGTGCCAGCAGCTCTGGACAGGGGGCGGTCGATGAGCAGTTCTTC
NA | TRBJ1-2 | TRBV4-1 | 15 | CASSQGTDRDYGYTF | TGCGCCAGCAGCCAAGGGACGGACAGAGACTATGGCTACACCTTC
NA | TRBJ1-3 | TRBV6-1 | 14 | CASSDRGTGNTIYF | TGTGCCAGCTCCGATCGGGGGACTGGAAACACCATATATTTT
TRBD2 | TRBJ2-3 | TRBV10-3 | 17 | CAISVGTSGAPGDTQYF | TGTGCCATCAGTGTAGGGACTAGCGGGGCTCCCGGGGATACGCAGTATTTT
NA | TRBJ1-4 | TRBV7-9 | 14 | CASSLVGGGEKLFF | TGTGCCAGCAGCTTAGTCGGAGGAGGTGAAAAACTGTTTTTT
NA | TRBJ1-5 | TRBV2 | 12 | CASSQGLQPQHF | TGTGCCAGCTCCCAGGGACTTCAGCCCCAGCATTTT
TRBD1 | TRBJ1-5 | TRBV30 | 14 | CAWSGRGRNQPQHF | TGTGCCTGGAGTGGCAGGGGGCGTAATCAGCCCCAGCATTTT